The 30 T cell receptor beta chains listed next were all sequenced from one sample in a study of CD8 T cells in Susac syndrome (dated by TCRdb to between 2018 and 2021). Libraries came from the immunoSEQ multiplex PCR assay. RNA was extracted with the RNeasy kit and roughly 0.45 to 1 ug was reverse transcribed using random hexamers. TCRdb ran its own pipeline on the public reads, namely fastp trimming at Q25 and MiXCR clone calling, and kept in-frame beta chains. Each CDR3 protein gets just one entry, which takes the most common genes and DNA from the rows behind it. Here the sample has approximately 190,000 distinct CDR3 sequences; 95% occur a single time. In total, the top ten clones hold approximately 0.1% of the sample. Sequenced sample: CD4+ T cells from PBMCs. These receptors were obtained from a human donor with Susac syndrome.

V and J are TRBV2 and TRBJ2-3, with D unclear. The V end was cut by 7 bases, the J end by 2 bases, with 4 bases between. There are 11 residues in the CDR3. In germline, CDR1 is SNHLY, CDR2 FYNNEI. CDR3: CASTFTDTQYF. The DNA of the CDR3 is TGTGCCAGCACCTTCACAGATACGCAGTATTTT.

This rearrangement joins TRBV3-1 to TRBJ1-1; 10 positions match TRBD1. The length of the CDR3 is 16 residues. Germline CDR1 LGHDT, CDR2 YNNKEL (reference sequence). V lost 1 base to trimming and J lost 3 bases; unmatched junction nucleotides: 5. DNA for the CDR3: TGTGCCAGCAGCCAAGTAGTAGGGACAGGGGACACTGAAGCTTTCTTT. Encoded protein: CASSQVVGTGDTEAFF. Together with reference TRBV3-1 and TRBJ1-1, the CDR3 gives the full variable domain: DTAVSQTPKYLVTQMGNDKSIKCEQNLGHDTMYWYKQDSKKFLKIMFSYNNKELIINETVPNRFSPKSPDKAHLNLHINSLELGDSAVYFCASSQVVGTGDTEAFFGQGTRLTVV.

The chain recombines TRBV7-2 with TRBJ1-2, with unresolved D. The germline V and J ends were trimmed by 5 bases and 4 bases, with 17 bases remaining between them. The CDR3 is 15 residues long. Germline V CDR1 and CDR2: SGHTA, FQGNSA. In DNA, the CDR3 is TGTGCCAGCAGCCCAAACCAGGTCAAGGGCTATGGCTACACCTTC. Amino acids: CASSPNQVKGYGYTF.

The gene calls are TRBV7-2 and TRBJ2-2; 8 positions agree with TRBD1. The germline V gene encodes CDR1 SGHTA and CDR2 FQGNSA. Germline trimming cut 4 bases from V and 1 base from J; bases unmatched to any gene: 11. The CDR3 extends over 18 amino acids. The CDR3 DNA sequence: TGTGCCAGCAGCTACCAAACAGGGGGTAGGGGGAACACCGGGGAGCTGTTTTTT. Its protein is CASSYQTGGRGNTGELFF.

The chain is built from TRBV20-1 and TRBJ2-5, with TRBD1 matching 9 bases. Germline V gives CDR1 DFQATT, CDR2 SNEGSKA (reference sequence). V lost 6 bases and J lost 6; bases outside the gene matches: 17. The CDR3 is 16 amino acids. CDR3 sequence: CSAASPGQGKMKTQYF. The CDR3 nucleotides read TGCAGTGCCGCCTCGCCGGGACAGGGAAAAATGAAGACCCAGTACTTC.

The gene calls are TRBV28 and TRBJ1-2; D gene ambiguous. V lost 2 bases and J lost 7, with 11 bases in between. The CDR3 consists of 13 residues. Looked up from germline, CDR1 is MDHEN and CDR2 is SYDVKM. The CDR3 nucleotides read TGTGCCAGCAGTTTAATACAGCCCCCTGGCTACACCTTC. It specifies CASSLIQPPGYTF.

The rearrangement links TRBV6-2 or TRBV6-3 to TRBJ2-4; D uncertain. Looked up from germline, CDR1 is MNHEY and CDR2 is SVGEGT. This CDR3 contains 14 residues. V lost 3 bases to trimming and J lost 6 bases, with 12 bases between them. In DNA, the CDR3 is TGTGCCAGCAGTTATGGGGTCTCCGGAAACATTCAGTACTTC. Amino acids: CASSYGVSGNIQYF.

V is TRBV5-6 and J is TRBJ2-7; 11 positions agree with TRBD1. V was pared by 0 bases and J by 4 bases, with 6 bases of the junction left unmatched. The CDR3 runs 16 residues. Germline V CDR1 and CDR2: SGHDT, YYEEEE. For the CDR3, the DNA is TGTGCCAGCAGCTTGGGAGGACAGGGGGCAAAGTACGAGCAGTACTTC. Its protein product is CASSLGGQGAKYEQYF. Full variable domain (remainder filled in from reference TRBV5-6 and TRBJ2-7): DAGVTQSPTHLIKTRGQQVTLRCSPKSGHDTVSWYQQALGQGPQFIFQYYEEEERQRGNFPDRFSGHQFPNYSSELNVNALLLGDSALYLCASSLGGQGAKYEQYFGPGTRLTVT.

The chain recombines TRBV14 with TRBJ2-5; unclear D gene. Germline values: CDR1 SGHDN, CDR2 FVKESK. This CDR3 has 12 residues. The V and J ends lost 0 bases and 7 bases respectively, with 6 bases between them. DNA for the CDR3: TGTGCCAGCAGCCAAGATCCGAGGACCCAGTACTTC. Protein product: CASSQDPRTQYF.

The rearrangement joins TRBV20-1 to TRBJ1-2; D is possibly TRBD1 (6 bases). CDR3 length equals 11 residues. Between the trimmed V and J ends, which lost 6 bases and 4 bases, there was a span of 9 bases. Germline V gene data show CDR1 as DFQATT and CDR2 as SNEGSKA (reference sequence). Here the CDR3 DNA reads TGCAGTGCCTTACAGGGCTATGGCTACACCTTC. It is translated as CSALQGYGYTF.

The chain joins TRBV19 to TRBJ2-7; no clear D. Germline V gene lookup returns CDR1 LNHDA and CDR2 SQIVND (reference sequence). The CDR3 is 13 amino acids. V was clipped by 5 bases and J by 9 bases, with 17 bases between them. CDR3 amino acids: CASSPGRNVAQYF. CDR3 DNA: TGTGCCAGTAGTCCTGGTCGAAACGTCGCGCAGTACTTC.

This clonotype was seen a single time. The chain combines TRBV14 with TRBJ2-3, with 11 bases fitting TRBD1. CDR1 is SGHDN, CDR2 FVKESK, per germline. V gave up 4 bases and J gave up 9 bases; unmatched junction bases: 6. CDR3 size: 14 residues. The CDR3 spells CASSRRGQGGTQYF. CDR3 nucleotide sequence: TGTGCCAGCAGCCGAAGGGGACAGGGGGGAACGCAGTATTTT.

The chain is built from TRBV10-2 and TRBJ2-7; D may be TRBD1 (6 bases). Germline-derived CDR1 and CDR2 are WSHSY and SAAADI. V lost 7 bases and J lost 6, with 13 bases in between. The CDR3 consists of 12 residues. The CDR3: CASTQTGVEQYF. DNA of the CDR3: TGCGCCAGCACCCAGACAGGAGTCGAGCAGTACTTC.

This chain links TRBV5-1 with TRBJ1-6; 8 bases are a match to TRBD1. The junction had 8 bases not matched to a gene; V was cut back by 5 bases and J by 7 bases. The germline gives CDR1 SGHRS, CDR2 YFSETQ. The CDR3 contains 15 residues. For the CDR3, the DNA is TGCGCCAGCAGGCCCGGACAGGGTGGGAATTCACCCCTCCACTTT. Its protein is CASRPGQGGNSPLHF.

The V call is TRBV20-1, the J call TRBJ1-4; D not certain. The V end lost 3 bases, the J end lost 8 bases, and 19 bases lay between the germline ends. The germline CDR1 and CDR2 sequences are DFQATT and SNEGSKA (reference sequence). This CDR3 spans 15 amino acids. The CDR3 DNA follows: TGCAGTGCTAGGGATGGGCGCAGGAATAGGGAAAAACTGTTTTTT. It specifies CSARDGRRNREKLFF.

The rearrangement uses TRBV18 and TRBJ1-1; D gene uncertain. The CDR3 runs 12 residues. V was shortened by 9 bases and J by 0 bases, with 8 bases between the two germline ends. Germline CDR1 is KGHSH and CDR2 is LQKENI. The CDR3 coding sequence is TGTGCCAGTTTAGTCATGAACACTGAAGCTTTCTTT. Its translation is CASLVMNTEAFF.

This chain links TRBV12-3 or TRBV12-4 with TRBJ2-1; no firm D call. There are 13 residues in the CDR3. Trimming took 6 bases from V and 4 from J, leaving 10 bases between them. The CDR3 bases are TGTGCCAGCAGACTAACAGAATACAATGAGCAGTTCTTC. Its protein product is CASRLTEYNEQFF.

The rearrangement links TRBV30 to TRBJ1-2; the D gene is possibly TRBD1 (5 bases). Germline V gene sequence: CDR1 GTSNPN, CDR2 SVGIG (reference sequence). The ends were cut back, 0 bases at V and 4 bases at J, with 15 bases in the middle. The CDR3 covers 15 residues. The CDR3 bases are TGTGCCTGGAGTGTACTCTCGGGGGTCGGCTATGGCTACACCTTC. Translating it yields CAWSVLSGVGYGYTF.

This clonotype was observed once. The chain carries TRBV20-1 and TRBJ2-3; the D is unclear. Trimming pared 1 base from V and 1 base from J, leaving 9 bases between. Germline CDR1 and CDR2: DFQATT and SNEGSKA (reference sequence). The CDR3 extends over 14 amino acids. The CDR3 is CSARGEIGTDTQYF. Written as DNA, the CDR3 is TGCAGTGCTAGAGGGGAAATCGGCACAGATACGCAGTATTTT.

The chain employs TRBV7-9 and TRBJ1-1; a possible D gene is TRBD1 (5 bases). V lost 5 bases to trimming and J lost 5 bases, with 18 bases between them. The length of the CDR3 is 15 residues. Germline V CDR1 and CDR2: SEHNR, FQNEAQ (reference sequence). In nucleotides, the CDR3 is TGTGCCAGCAGCCCTGTCGGGACCCTGGCAACTGAAGCTTTCTTT. It translates to CASSPVGTLATEAFF.

The rearrangement links TRBV7-9 to TRBJ1-6, with D possibly being TRBD1 (5 bases). The CDR3 is 16 amino acids. Deletions cut 3 bases from V and 5 bases from J, with 14 bases between. Germline-derived CDR1 and CDR2 are SEHNR and FQNEAQ (reference sequence). CDR3 coding DNA: TGTGCCAGCAGCTTCCGGACCGGGACCAATAATTCACCCCTCCACTTT. It specifies CASSFRTGTNNSPLHF.

The chain links TRBV5-1 to TRBJ2-7; 9 bases fit TRBD1. Losses at the gene ends were 7 bases for V and 6 bases for J; bases not matched to a gene: 11. The V gene's germline CDR1 is SGHRS and CDR2 YFSETQ. The length of the CDR3 is 14 residues. CDR3 sequence reads: CASHSPGQGSEQYF. CDR3 sequence (DNA): TGCGCCAGCCATTCTCCGGGACAGGGATCCGAGCAGTACTTC.

The chain joins TRBV12-3 or TRBV12-4 to TRBJ2-5, with D uncertain. This CDR3 contains 12 residues. V lost 4 bases and J 2 bases, leaving 5 bases between the germline ends. The CDR3 bases are TGTGCCAGCAGTTGGAGTCAAGAGACCCAGTACTTC. Translated, it gives CASSWSQETQYF.

In nucleotides, the CDR3 is TGTGCCTGGAAGGTGACAGCGGCGAACACTGAAGCTTTCTTT. This translates into CAWKVTAANTEAFF. This chain connects TRBV30 to TRBJ1-1, with D maybe TRBD1 (5 bases). V lost 4 bases and J 1 base, leaving 13 bases between the germline ends. CDR3 length: 14 amino acids. Looked up from germline, CDR1 is GTSNPN and CDR2 is SVGIG (reference sequence).

The chain has TRBV20-1 and TRBJ1-5, with TRBD1 matching over 7 bases. J gave up 7 bases and V 6 bases, and 9 bases lay outside the gene matches. CDR1 and CDR2 from the germline V gene are DFQATT and SNEGSKA (reference sequence). The length of the CDR3 is 13 residues. CDR3 loop: CSAGGRQVQPQHF. CDR3 nucleotides: TGCAGTGCAGGGGGCAGACAGGTACAGCCCCAGCATTTT.

Only one count was recorded for this clonotype. The chain joins TRBV12-5 to TRBJ2-4; D gene uncertain. Germline lookup yields CDR1 LGHNT and CDR2 FRNRAP. V shed 4 bases and J shed 6 bases, with 7 bases lying between them. The CDR3 loop spans 12 amino acids. The CDR3 nucleotides read TGTGCTAGTGGTTCTTCAGGAAACATTCAGTACTTC. Its translation: CASGSSGNIQYF.

CDR3: CASSPQMMNTEAFF. For the CDR3, the DNA is TGCGCCAGCAGCCCCCAGATGATGAACACTGAAGCTTTCTTT. This chain connects TRBV4-3 to TRBJ1-1; D is undetermined. V was trimmed by 4 bases and J by 0 bases, leaving 9 bases between them. CDR1 and CDR2 from the germline V gene are LGHNA and YSLEER. The CDR3 totals 14 residues.

The chain joins TRBV29-1 to TRBJ2-7; 8 nucleotides line up with TRBD1. CDR3 length: 15 amino acids. V lost 4 bases, J lost 5 bases, and 13 bases stayed unmatched. The germline CDR1 and CDR2 sequences are SQVTM and ANQGSEA. CDR3: CSVVGGQGAYNEQYF. The CDR3 bases are TGCAGCGTTGTAGGAGGCCAGGGGGCCTACAACGAGCAGTACTTC.

This chain uses TRBV19 with TRBJ1-5; D gene ambiguous. V was cut by 8 bases and J by 3 bases, with 11 bases left in between. Germline lookup yields CDR1 LNHDA and CDR2 SQIVND (reference sequence). CDR3 length: 13 amino acids. CDR3 sequence reads: CASAEHFNQPQHF. DNA for the CDR3: TGTGCCAGTGCGGAACACTTCAATCAGCCCCAGCATTTT.

The rearrangement links TRBV30 to TRBJ2-7, with D unresolved. V shed 5 bases and J shed 4 bases, with 9 bases lying between them. The CDR3 contains 11 residues. Germline V gives CDR1 GTSNPN, CDR2 SVGIG (reference sequence). CDR3 amino acids: CAWAVRYEQYF. The CDR3 DNA follows: TGTGCCTGGGCGGTTCGATACGAGCAGTACTTC.